Listed here are 3 T cell receptor beta chains from one sample, sequenced in a study of cytomegalovirus exposure and HLA in healthy donors. 13 Jbeta primers and 60 Vbeta primers were used for the PCR. Sequencing was performed with immunoSEQ multiplex PCR; in TCRdb, only in-frame clones are kept and a portion is missing. This table has 150,000 to 200,000 clones, 84% appearing once. The material sequenced was PBMCs. The receptors come from a man younger than 30 in good health and CMV-seronegative.

The gene calls are TRBV5-1 and TRBJ2-3; 14 bases agree with TRBD2. The V segment lost 4 bases and the J segment 4 bases; nucleotides outside the gene matches: 5. The CDR3 totals 16 residues. Germline V gene lookup returns CDR1 SGHRS and CDR2 YFSETQ. The CDR3 region is CASSGLAGGPPDTQYF. CDR3 DNA: TGCGCCAGCAGCGGACTAGCGGGAGGCCCTCCAGATACGCAGTATTTT.

The J gene is TRBJ2-6, the V gene TRBV7-3; 8 nucleotides agree with TRBD1. V was clipped by 6 bases and J by 0 bases; unmatched bases: 4. This CDR3 is built from 16 residues. Germline V gene data show CDR1 as SGHTA and CDR2 as FQGTGA. The CDR3 nucleotides are TGTGCCAGCAGTACAGGGGGGCTCTCTGGGGCCAACGTCCTGACTTTC. Protein product: CASSTGGLSGANVLTF.

This chain connects TRBV7-3 to TRBJ2-1; 13 nucleotides align to TRBD2. V lost 5 bases to trimming and J lost 1 base; unmatched junction nucleotides: 2. Germline V gives CDR1 SGHTA, CDR2 FQGTGA. The CDR3 has 16 amino acids. CDR3: CASSTGLAGSYNEQFF. The CDR3 DNA is TGTGCCAGCAGCACGGGACTAGCGGGATCCTACAATGAGCAGTTCTTC. Complete variable domain (other parts from reference TRBV7-3 and TRBJ2-1): GAGVSQTPSNKVTEKGKYVELRCDPISGHTALYWYRQSLGQGPEFLIYFQGTGAADDSGLPNDRFFAVRPEGSVSTLKIQRTERGDSAVYLCASSTGLAGSYNEQFFGPGTRLTVL.